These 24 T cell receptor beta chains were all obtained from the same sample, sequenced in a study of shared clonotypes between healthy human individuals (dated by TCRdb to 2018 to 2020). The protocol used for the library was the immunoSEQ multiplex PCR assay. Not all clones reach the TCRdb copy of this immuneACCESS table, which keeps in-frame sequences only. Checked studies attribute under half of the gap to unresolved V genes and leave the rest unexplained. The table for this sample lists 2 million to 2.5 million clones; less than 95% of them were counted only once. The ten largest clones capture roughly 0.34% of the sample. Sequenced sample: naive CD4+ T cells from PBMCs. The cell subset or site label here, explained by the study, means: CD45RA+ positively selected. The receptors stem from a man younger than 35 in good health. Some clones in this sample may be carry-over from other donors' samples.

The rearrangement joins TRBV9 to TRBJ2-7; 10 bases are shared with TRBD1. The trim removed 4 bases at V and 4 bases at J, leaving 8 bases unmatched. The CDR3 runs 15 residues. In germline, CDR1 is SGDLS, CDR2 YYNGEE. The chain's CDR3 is CASSPRQGAFYEQYF. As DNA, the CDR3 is TGTGCCAGCAGCCCGCGACAGGGGGCGTTTTACGAGCAGTACTTC.

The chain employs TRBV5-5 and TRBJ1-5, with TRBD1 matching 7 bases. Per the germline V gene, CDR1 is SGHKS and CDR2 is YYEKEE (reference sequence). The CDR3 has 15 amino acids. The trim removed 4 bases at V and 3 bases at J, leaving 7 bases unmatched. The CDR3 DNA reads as TGTGCCAGCAGCCGCCTTGGACAGGTCAATCAGCCCCAGCATTTT. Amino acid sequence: CASSRLGQVNQPQHF. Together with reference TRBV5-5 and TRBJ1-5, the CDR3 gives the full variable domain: DAGVTQSPTHLIKTRGQQVTLRCSPISGHKSVSWYQQVLGQGPQFIFQYYEKEERGRGNFPDRFSARQFPNYSSELNVNALLLGDSALYLCASSRLGQVNQPQHFGDGTRLSIL.

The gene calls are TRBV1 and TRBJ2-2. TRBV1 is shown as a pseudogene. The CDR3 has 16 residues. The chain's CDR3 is CTSSPRGRTNTGELFF. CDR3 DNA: TGCACCAGCAGCCCTCGGGGACGGACGAACACCGGGGAGCTGTTTTTT.

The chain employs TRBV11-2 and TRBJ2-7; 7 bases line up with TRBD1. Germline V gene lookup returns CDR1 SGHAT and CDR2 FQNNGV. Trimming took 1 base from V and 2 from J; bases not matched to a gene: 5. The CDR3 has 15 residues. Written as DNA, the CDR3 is TGTGCCAGCAGCTTAGGGGCCGGGACAGCCTACGAGCAGTACTTC. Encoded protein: CASSLGAGTAYEQYF.

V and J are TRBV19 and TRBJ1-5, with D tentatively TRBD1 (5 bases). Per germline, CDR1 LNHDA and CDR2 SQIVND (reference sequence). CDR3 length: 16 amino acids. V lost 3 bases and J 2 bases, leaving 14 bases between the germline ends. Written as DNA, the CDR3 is TGTGCCAGTAGTATTTCGGGGACGGTGGGCAATCAGCCCCAGCATTTT. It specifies CASSISGTVGNQPQHF. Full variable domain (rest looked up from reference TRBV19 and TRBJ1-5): DGGITQSPKYLFRKEGQNVTLSCEQNLNHDAMYWYRQDPGQGLRLIYYSQIVNDFQKGDIAEGYSVSREKKESFPLTVTSAQKNPTAFYLCASSISGTVGNQPQHFGDGTRLSIL.

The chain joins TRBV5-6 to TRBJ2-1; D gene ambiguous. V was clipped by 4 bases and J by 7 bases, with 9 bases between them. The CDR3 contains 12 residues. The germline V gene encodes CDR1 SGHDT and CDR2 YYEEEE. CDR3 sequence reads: CASSRYGNEQFF. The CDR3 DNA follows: TGTGCCAGCAGCCGCTATGGAAATGAGCAGTTCTTC. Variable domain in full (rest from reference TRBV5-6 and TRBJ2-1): DAGVTQSPTHLIKTRGQQVTLRCSPKSGHDTVSWYQQALGQGPQFIFQYYEEEERQRGNFPDRFSGHQFPNYSSELNVNALLLGDSALYLCASSRYGNEQFFGPGTRLTVL.

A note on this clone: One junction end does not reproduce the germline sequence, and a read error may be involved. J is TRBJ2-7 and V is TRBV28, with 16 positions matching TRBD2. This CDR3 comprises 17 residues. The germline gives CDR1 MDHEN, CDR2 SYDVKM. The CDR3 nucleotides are TGTGCCAGCAGTCCGTATTTGGGGACTAGCGGGAGGGAGACTGTGAACTTC. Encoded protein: CASSPYLGTSGRETVNF. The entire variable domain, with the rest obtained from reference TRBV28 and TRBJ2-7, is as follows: DVKVTQSSRYLVKRTGEKVFLECVQDMDHENMFWYRQDPGLGLRLIYFSYDVKMKEKGDIPEGYSVSREKKERFSLILESASTNQTSMYLCASSPYLGTSGRETVNFGPGTRLTVT.

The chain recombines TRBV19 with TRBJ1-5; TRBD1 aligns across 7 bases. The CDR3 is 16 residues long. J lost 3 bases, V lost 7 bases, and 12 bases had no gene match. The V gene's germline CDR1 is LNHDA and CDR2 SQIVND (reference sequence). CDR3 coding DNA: TGTGCCAGTAAAGGGGGCGGAGTCCCCCTCAATCAGCCCCAGCATTTT. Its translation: CASKGGGVPLNQPQHF.

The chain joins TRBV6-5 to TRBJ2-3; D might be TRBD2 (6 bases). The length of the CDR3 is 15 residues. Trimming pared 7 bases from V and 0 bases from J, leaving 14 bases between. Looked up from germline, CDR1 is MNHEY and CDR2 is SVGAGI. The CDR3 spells CASTPGGTSTDTQYF. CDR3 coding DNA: TGTGCCAGCACTCCCGGGGGTACTAGCACAGATACGCAGTATTTT.

CDR3 region: CASSPGTSGARELFF. The CDR3 nucleotides read TGCGCCAGCAGCCCCGGGACTAGCGGAGCCAGGGAGCTGTTTTTT. The rearrangement joins TRBV5-1 to TRBJ2-2; 11 bases fit TRBD2. The germline CDR1 and CDR2 sequences are SGHRS and YFSETQ. V gave up 4 bases and J gave up 9 bases; unmatched junction bases: 8. The CDR3 extends over 15 amino acids.

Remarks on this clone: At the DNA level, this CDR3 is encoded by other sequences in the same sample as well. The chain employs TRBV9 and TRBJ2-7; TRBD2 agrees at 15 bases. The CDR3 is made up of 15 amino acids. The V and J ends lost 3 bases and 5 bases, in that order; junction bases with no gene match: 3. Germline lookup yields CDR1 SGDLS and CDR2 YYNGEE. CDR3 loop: CASSAGLAGGNEQYF. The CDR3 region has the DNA TGTGCCAGCAGCGCGGGACTAGCGGGAGGTAACGAGCAGTACTTC.

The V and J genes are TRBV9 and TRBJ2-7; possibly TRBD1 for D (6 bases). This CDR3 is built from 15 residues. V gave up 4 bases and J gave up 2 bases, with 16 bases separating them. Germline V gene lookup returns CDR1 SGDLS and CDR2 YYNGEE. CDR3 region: CASSLTGTKPYEQYF. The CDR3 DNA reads TGTGCCAGCAGCTTAACCGGGACAAAACCCTACGAGCAGTACTTC.

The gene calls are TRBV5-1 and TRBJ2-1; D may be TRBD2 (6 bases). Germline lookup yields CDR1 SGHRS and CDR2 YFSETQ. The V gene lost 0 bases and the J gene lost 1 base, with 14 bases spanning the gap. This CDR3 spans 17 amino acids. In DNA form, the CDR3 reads TGCGCCAGCAGCTTGGCCGGCGGGACTTTATCCTACAATGAGCAGTTCTTC. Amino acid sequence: CASSLAGGTLSYNEQFF.

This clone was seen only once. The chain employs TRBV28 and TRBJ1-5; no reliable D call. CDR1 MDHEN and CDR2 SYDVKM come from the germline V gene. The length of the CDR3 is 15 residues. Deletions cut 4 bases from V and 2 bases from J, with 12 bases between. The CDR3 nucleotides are TGTGCCAGCAGTTCCCTCCGGGAGGGCAATCAGCCCCAGCATTTT. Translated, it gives CASSSLREGNQPQHF.

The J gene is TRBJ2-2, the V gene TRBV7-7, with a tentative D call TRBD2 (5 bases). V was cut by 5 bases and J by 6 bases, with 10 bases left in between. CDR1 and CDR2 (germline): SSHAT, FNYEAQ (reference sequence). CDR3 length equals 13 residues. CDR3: CASSLDSAGELFF. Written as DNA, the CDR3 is TGTGCCAGCAGCCTCGATAGCGCCGGGGAGCTGTTTTTT.

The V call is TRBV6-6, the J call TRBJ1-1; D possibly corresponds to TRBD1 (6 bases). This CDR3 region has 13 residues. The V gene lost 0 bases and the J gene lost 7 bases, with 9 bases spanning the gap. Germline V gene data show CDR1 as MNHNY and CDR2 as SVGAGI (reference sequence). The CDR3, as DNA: TGTGCCAGCAGTTACTCCGGGGGCAGTGAAGCTTTCTTT. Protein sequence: CASSYSGGSEAFF.

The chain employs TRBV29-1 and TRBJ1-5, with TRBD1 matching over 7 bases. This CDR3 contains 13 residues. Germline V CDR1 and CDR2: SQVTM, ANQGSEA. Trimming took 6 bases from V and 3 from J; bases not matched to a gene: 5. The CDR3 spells CSVGTAFNQPQHF. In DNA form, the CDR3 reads TGCAGCGTCGGGACAGCTTTCAATCAGCCCCAGCATTTT. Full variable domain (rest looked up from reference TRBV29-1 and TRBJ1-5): SAVISQKPSRDICQRGTSLTIQCQVDSQVTMMFWYRQQPGQSLTLIATANQGSEATYESGFVIDKFPISRPNLTFSTLTVSNMSPEDSSIYLCSVGTAFNQPQHFGDGTRLSIL.

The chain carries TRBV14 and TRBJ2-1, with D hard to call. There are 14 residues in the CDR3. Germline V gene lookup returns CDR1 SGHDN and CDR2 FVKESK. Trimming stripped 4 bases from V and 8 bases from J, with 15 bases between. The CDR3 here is CASSRVQFIDEQFF. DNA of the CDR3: TGTGCCAGCAGCCGGGTCCAATTTATCGATGAGCAGTTCTTC.

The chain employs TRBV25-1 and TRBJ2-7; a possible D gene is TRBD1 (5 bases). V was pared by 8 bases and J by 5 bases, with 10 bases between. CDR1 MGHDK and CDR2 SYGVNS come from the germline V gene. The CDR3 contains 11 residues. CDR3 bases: TGTGCCAGCGATCAGGGTAACGAGCAGTACTTC. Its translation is CASDQGNEQYF.

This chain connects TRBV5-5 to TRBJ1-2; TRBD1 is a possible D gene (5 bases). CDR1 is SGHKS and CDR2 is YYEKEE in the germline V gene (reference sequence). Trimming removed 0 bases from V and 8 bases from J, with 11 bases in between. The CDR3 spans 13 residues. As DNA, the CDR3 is TGTGCCAGCAGCTTGGCAGGGTCTACCGGCTACACCTTC. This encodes CASSLAGSTGYTF.

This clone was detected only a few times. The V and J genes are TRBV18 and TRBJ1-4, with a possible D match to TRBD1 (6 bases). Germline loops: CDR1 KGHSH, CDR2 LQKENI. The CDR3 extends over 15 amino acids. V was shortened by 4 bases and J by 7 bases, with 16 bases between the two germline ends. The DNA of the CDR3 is TGTGCCAGCTCACTTCAGGGGTGGAAAGGTGAAAAACTGTTTTTT. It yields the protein CASSLQGWKGEKLFF.

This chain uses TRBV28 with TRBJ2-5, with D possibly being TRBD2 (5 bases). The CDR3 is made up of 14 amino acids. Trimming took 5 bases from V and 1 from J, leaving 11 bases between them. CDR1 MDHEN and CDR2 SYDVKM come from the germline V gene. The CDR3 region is CASSVPRGQETQYF. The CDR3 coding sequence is TGTGCCAGCAGTGTCCCACGGGGCCAAGAGACCCAGTACTTC. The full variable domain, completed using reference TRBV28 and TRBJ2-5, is DVKVTQSSRYLVKRTGEKVFLECVQDMDHENMFWYRQDPGLGLRLIYFSYDVKMKEKGDIPEGYSVSREKKERFSLILESASTNQTSMYLCASSVPRGQETQYFGPGTRLLVL.

The CDR3 reads CASSPPLRAGGLNEQYF. The CDR3 DNA reads TGTGCCAGCAGCCCTCCCCTTAGGGCAGGGGGTCTCAACGAGCAGTACTTC. The chain couples TRBV14 to TRBJ2-7; 7 nucleotides agree with TRBD1. J was trimmed by 5 bases and V by 4 bases; bases with no gene match: 17. The CDR3 loop spans 17 amino acids. CDR1 SGHDN and CDR2 FVKESK come from the germline V gene.

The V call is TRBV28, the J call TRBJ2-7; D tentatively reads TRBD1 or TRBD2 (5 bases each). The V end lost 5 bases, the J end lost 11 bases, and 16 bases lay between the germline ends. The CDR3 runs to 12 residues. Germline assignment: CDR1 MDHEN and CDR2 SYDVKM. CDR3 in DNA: TGTGCCAGCAGTGAACTCGGGGCCGGGAAGTACTTC. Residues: CASSELGAGKYF.